These 25 T cell receptor beta chains came from one sample sequenced in a study of T cell responses to AZD1222 COVID-19 vaccine. Assay used: immunoSEQ multiplex PCR; TCRdb lists only in-frame clones, some missing. The data contain some 130,000 clones, roughly 93% of them seen just once; the ten biggest clones take up under 1.2%. Sample: peripheral blood, taken 28 days after the second AZD1222 dose. These receptors were taken from an adult who received the AZD1222 COVID-19 vaccine.

The chain combines TRBV4-1 with TRBJ2-1; D is perhaps TRBD2 (6 bases). Trimming left V 3 bases short and J 5 bases short, with 17 bases between. The CDR3 consists of 16 residues. Germline V lookup: CDR1 MGHRA, CDR2 YSYEKL. The CDR3 reads CASSQRGPSADNEQFF. The CDR3 region has the DNA TGCGCCAGCAGCCAGCGGGGACCGTCGGCAGACAATGAGCAGTTCTTC.

The CDR3 nucleotides read TGTGCCAGCAGCCAGGTAATCGCCTACGAGCAGTACTTC. It encodes CASSQVIAYEQYF. The chain recombines TRBV2 with TRBJ2-7; D is uncertain. The germline gives CDR1 SNHLY, CDR2 FYNNEI. The CDR3 consists of 13 residues. Trimming cost V 6 bases and J 2 bases, with 11 bases left between them. Together with reference TRBV2 and TRBJ2-7, the CDR3 gives the full variable domain: EPEVTQTPSHQVTQMGQEVILRCVPISNHLYFYWYRQILGQKVEFLVSFYNNEISEKSEIFDDQFSVERPDGSNFTLKIRSTKLEDSAMYFCASSQVIAYEQYFGPGTRLTVT.

The V and J genes are TRBV3-1 (or the pseudogene TRBV3-2) and TRBJ2-7; D uncertain. The CDR3 is 16 amino acids. V lost 0 bases and J lost 4, with 16 bases in between. The germline V gene has CDR1 LGHDT and CDR2 YNNKEL (reference sequence). The CDR3 protein is CASSQDIRTSQYEQYF. For the CDR3, the DNA is TGTGCCAGCAGCCAAGATATCAGAACCTCCCAATACGAGCAGTACTTC.

The chain couples TRBV7-3 to TRBJ2-5; D possibly corresponds to TRBD2 (6 bases). The length of the CDR3 is 15 residues. V dropped 1 base and J dropped 2 bases, with 11 bases sitting between them. From germline, CDR1 is SGHTA and CDR2 FQGTGA. The CDR3 loop is CASSLMEGPQETQYF. CDR3 coding DNA: TGTGCCAGCAGCTTAATGGAGGGCCCTCAAGAGACCCAGTACTTC.

This clone appeared a few times. The chain joins TRBV4-2 to TRBJ2-5, with 8 nucleotides matching TRBD2. Per the germline V gene, CDR1 is LGHNA and CDR2 is YNFKEQ. This CDR3 contains 15 residues. The V segment lost 0 bases and the J segment 5 bases; nucleotides outside the gene matches: 5. The CDR3 DNA is TGTGCCAGCAGCCAAGATCCGGCTAGCGGGGAGACCCAGTACTTC. This sequence encodes CASSQDPASGETQYF.

The chain uses TRBV9 and TRBJ2-6; 10 bases fit TRBD2. The CDR3 extends over 19 amino acids. Per the germline V gene, CDR1 is SGDLS and CDR2 is YYNGEE. V was clipped by 0 bases and J by 2 bases; unmatched bases: 8. The DNA for the CDR3 is TGTGCCAGCAGCGTAGCTACGGCTAGCGGGAGCCCTGGGGCCAACGTCCTGACTTTC. It is translated as CASSVATASGSPGANVLTF. The whole variable domain, remainder taken from reference TRBV9 and TRBJ2-6, is DSGVTQTPKHLITATGQRVTLRCSPRSGDLSVYWYQQSLDQGLQFLIQYYNGEERAKGNILERFSAQQFPDLHSELNLSSLELGDSALYFCASSVATASGSPGANVLTFGAGSRLTVL.

The chain employs TRBV28 and TRBJ2-5; 12 positions match TRBD2. The CDR3 totals 15 residues. Germline CDR1 reads MDHEN; CDR2 reads SYDVKM. J was trimmed by 5 bases and V by 2 bases; bases with no gene match: 3. CDR3 in amino acids: CASSLPLAGGETQYF. CDR3 in DNA: TGTGCCAGCAGTTTACCCCTAGCGGGAGGGGAGACCCAGTACTTC.

This rearrangement joins TRBV6-5 to TRBJ1-1; weak D call: TRBD1 (5 bases). The CDR3 is 13 amino acids. CDR1 is MNHEY and CDR2 is SVGAGI in the germline V gene. Between the trimmed V and J ends, which lost 6 bases and 5 bases, there was a span of 13 bases. For the CDR3, the DNA is TGTGCCAGCAGGCAGGGCGTGAGGACTGAAGCTTTCTTT. It codes for CASRQGVRTEAFF.

The chain links TRBV6-5 to TRBJ2-3, with a possible D match to TRBD2 (5 bases). The CDR3 loop spans 15 amino acids. Germline values: CDR1 MNHEY, CDR2 SVGAGI. Deletions cut 6 bases from V and 1 base from J, with 14 bases between. The CDR3 reads CASSTYDGGTDTQYF. CDR3 DNA sequence: TGTGCCAGCAGCACATATGACGGGGGCACAGATACGCAGTATTTT.

The chain carries TRBV5-1 and TRBJ1-2; D is possibly TRBD1 (5 bases). V lost 4 bases, J lost 8 bases, and 21 bases lay in between. CDR3 size: 15 residues. From germline, CDR1 is SGHRS and CDR2 YFSETQ. This CDR3 is CASSPGDSADRGYTF. The CDR3 nucleotides are TGCGCCAGCAGCCCCGGAGACAGTGCTGATAGGGGCTACACCTTC.

The chain has TRBV28 and TRBJ1-1; no reliable D call. This CDR3 spans 14 amino acids. The V end was cut by 6 bases, the J end by 3 bases, with 14 bases between. Germline V CDR1 and CDR2: MDHEN, SYDVKM. The DNA of the CDR3 is TGTGCCAGCAGCTTTCGGTTTCAAGACACTGAAGCTTTCTTT. As protein: CASSFRFQDTEAFF.

The V gene is TRBV19, the J gene TRBJ2-7; the D gene is possibly TRBD1 (6 bases). V dropped 5 bases and J dropped 0 bases, with 11 bases sitting between them. This CDR3 spans 14 amino acids. Germline V gene data show CDR1 as LNHDA and CDR2 as SQIVND (reference sequence). CDR3 protein: CASSYGQHSYEQYF. The CDR3, as DNA: TGTGCCAGTAGTTACGGACAGCACTCCTACGAGCAGTACTTC. Looking up the rest from reference TRBV19 and TRBJ2-7 gives the full variable domain: DGGITQSPKYLFRKEGQNVTLSCEQNLNHDAMYWYRQDPGQGLRLIYYSQIVNDFQKGDIAEGYSVSREKKESFPLTVTSAQKNPTAFYLCASSYGQHSYEQYFGPGTRLTVT.

The chain has TRBV14 and TRBJ2-1; 7 nucleotides match TRBD2. This CDR3 comprises 15 residues. The ends lost 0 bases at V and 5 bases at J; junction bases unmatched: 4. CDR1 is SGHDN and CDR2 is FVKESK in the germline V gene. DNA for the CDR3: TGTGCCAGCAGCCAAGATCTGGGGACTAACAATGAGCAGTTCTTC. It is translated as CASSQDLGTNNEQFF.

This clone was counted a single time. The V call is TRBV2, the J call TRBJ2-7; no clear D. Per germline, CDR1 SNHLY and CDR2 FYNNEI. The CDR3 length is 9 residues. V was trimmed by 8 bases and J by 6 bases, leaving 5 bases between them. In DNA form, the CDR3 reads TGTGCCAGCGGCGCCGAGCAGTACTTC. Its translation: CASGAEQYF.

The gene calls are TRBV7-8 and TRBJ2-1; D assignment may be TRBD1 or TRBD2 (5 bases each). The CDR3 contains 16 residues. Trimming removed 1 base from V and 11 bases from J, with 21 bases in between. CDR1 SGHVS and CDR2 FQNEAQ come from the germline V gene. The chain's CDR3 is CASSLGLRLTPGQQFF. The CDR3 DNA reads as TGTGCCAGCAGCTTAGGGTTACGACTCACCCCGGGACAGCAGTTCTTC.

The gene calls are TRBV2 and TRBJ2-6; no reliable D call. Trimming shortened V by 2 bases and J by 2 bases, and 10 bases separated the two germline ends. The CDR3 extends over 16 amino acids. Germline-derived CDR1 and CDR2 are SNHLY and FYNNEI. The CDR3 loop is CASSERAGAGANVLTF. Written as DNA, the CDR3 is TGTGCCAGCAGTGAAAGGGCAGGTGCTGGGGCCAACGTCCTGACTTTC.

The chain employs TRBV3-1 (or the pseudogene TRBV3-2) and TRBJ2-3; 15 nucleotides align to TRBD2. From germline, CDR1 is LGHDT and CDR2 YNNKEL (reference sequence). Losses at the gene ends were 6 bases for V and 4 bases for J; bases not matched to a gene: 11. There are 18 residues in the CDR3. The CDR3: CASSPRRTSGRVADTQYF. The CDR3 bases are TGTGCCAGCAGTCCAAGGCGGACTAGCGGGAGGGTAGCAGATACGCAGTATTTT.

V gene TRBV29-1 combines with J gene TRBJ1-1; 7 positions match TRBD1. V lost 6 bases to trimming and J lost 0 bases; unmatched junction nucleotides: 10. CDR3 length: 15 amino acids. CDR1 is SQVTM, CDR2 ANQGSEA, per germline. CDR3 amino acids: CSVSRQGSMNTEAFF. In DNA form, the CDR3 reads TGCAGCGTCTCCCGACAGGGTAGCATGAACACTGAAGCTTTCTTT.

The chain is built from TRBV5-4 and TRBJ1-4; D uncertain. CDR1 and CDR2 from the germline V gene are SGHNT and YYREEE (reference sequence). This CDR3 region has 14 residues. Trimming stripped 0 bases from V and 4 bases from J, with 7 bases between. The CDR3 DNA reads as TGTGCCAGCAGCTTGGCGCATGATAATGAAAAACTGTTTTTT. It encodes CASSLAHDNEKLFF.

This clone was seen more than once but under ten times. The chain links TRBV3-1 (or the pseudogene TRBV3-2) to TRBJ1-2; D possibly corresponds to TRBD1 (6 bases). Germline values: CDR1 LGHDT, CDR2 YNNKEL (reference sequence). This CDR3 contains 11 residues. V was pared by 1 base and J by 13 bases, with 10 bases between. The CDR3 spells CASSQGTVCTF. CDR3 sequence (DNA): TGTGCCAGCAGCCAAGGGACAGTTTGCACCTTC.

The rearrangement links TRBV6-5 to TRBJ1-4; D perhaps matches TRBD1 (5 bases). V was trimmed by 5 bases and J by 8 bases, leaving 15 bases between them. The CDR3 is 14 amino acids. Per the germline V gene, CDR1 is MNHEY and CDR2 is SVGAGI. The CDR3 DNA reads as TGTGCCAGCAGTCCCTGGGGGGGGGAAGAAAAACTGTTTTTT. It specifies CASSPWGGEEKLFF.

This chain links TRBV6-5 with TRBJ2-2; D is uncertain. Trimming shortened V by 2 bases and J by 3 bases, and 13 bases separated the two germline ends. CDR1 is MNHEY and CDR2 is SVGAGI in the germline V gene. CDR3 size: 16 residues. Written as DNA, the CDR3 is TGTGCCAGCAGTTACCTGGGGTCTCGGGACACCGGGGAGCTGTTTTTT. Translating gives CASSYLGSRDTGELFF.

Here the CDR3 DNA reads TGTGCCAGCAGCCTGGGGGGGGGACTAGCGGGCCGCTCCTACAATGAGCAGTTCTTC. It translates to CASSLGGGLAGRSYNEQFF. This chain uses TRBV7-8 with TRBJ2-1; 12 positions agree with TRBD2. Germline-derived CDR1 and CDR2 are SGHVS and FQNEAQ. Trimming took 5 bases from V and 0 from J; bases not matched to a gene: 11. The CDR3 consists of 19 residues. The whole variable domain, filled in from reference TRBV7-8 and TRBJ2-1, reads GAGVSQSPRYKVAKRGQDVALRCDPISGHVSLFWYQQALGQGPEFLTYFQNEAQLDKSGLPSDRFFAERPEGSVSTLKIQRTQQEDSAVYLCASSLGGGLAGRSYNEQFFGPGTRLTVL.

The chain couples TRBV21-1 to TRBJ1-2; the listed D gene, TRBD1, was not tested against the DNA. TRBV21-1 is an annotated pseudogene. The CDR3 is 21 residues long. CDR3 protein: CASSILLQANFRDREQRGYTF. In nucleotides, the CDR3 is TGTGCCAGCAGCATACTCCTTCAAGCGAATTTTCGGGACAGGGAGCAACGGGGCTACACCTTC.

The chain uses TRBV9 and TRBJ2-7; 11 positions match TRBD1. CDR3 length: 15 amino acids. Trimming took 3 bases from V and 2 from J; bases not matched to a gene: 4. Germline CDR1 reads SGDLS; CDR2 reads YYNGEE. CDR3 sequence reads: CASSAGTGGPYEQYF. CDR3 coding DNA: TGTGCCAGCAGCGCCGGGACAGGGGGACCCTACGAGCAGTACTTC.